Below, 9 T cell receptor beta chains from the same sample are listed, as sequenced in a study of T cell responses to AZD1222 COVID-19 vaccine. TCRdb keeps only in-frame clones here, not all; method: immunoSEQ multiplex PCR. The data hold approximately 150,000 clones, with 90% to 95% observed a single time. This specimen consisted of peripheral blood, obtained 28 days after the second AZD1222 dose. The receptors come from an adult who received the AZD1222 COVID-19 vaccine.

The CDR3 DNA follows: TGTGCCAGCAGCGGTAACGACAGGGGGGACACCATATATTTT. This translates into CASSGNDRGDTIYF. The chain couples TRBV9 to TRBJ1-3; 9 bases match TRBD1. V lost 3 bases, J lost 8 bases, and 6 bases stayed unmatched. Germline V gene sequence: CDR1 SGDLS, CDR2 YYNGEE. The CDR3 totals 14 residues.

CDR3 residues: CASGLETWGTIYF. CDR3 nucleotides: TGTGCTAGTGGTTTGGAGACCTGGGGCACCATATATTTT. The rearrangement joins TRBV12-5 to TRBJ1-3, with D uncertain. The CDR3 is made up of 13 amino acids. The germline V and J ends were trimmed by 1 base and 9 bases, with 10 bases remaining between them. The germline CDR1 and CDR2 sequences are LGHNT and FRNRAP.

CDR3 sequence reads: CASSYFAGRDYGYTF. CDR3 DNA sequence: TGTGCCAGCAGTTACTTCGCGGGGCGCGACTATGGCTACACCTTC. V is TRBV6-2 or TRBV6-3 and J is TRBJ1-2; a possible D gene is TRBD1 (5 bases). The CDR3 consists of 15 residues. The germline V and J ends were trimmed by 1 base and 3 bases, with 12 bases remaining between them. In germline, CDR1 is MNHEY, CDR2 SVGEGT.

This clone was counted a single time. The chain combines TRBV7-7 with TRBJ2-2, with D tentatively TRBD2 (6 bases). The CDR3 length is 15 residues. Germline V gene lookup returns CDR1 SSHAT and CDR2 FNYEAQ (reference sequence). V shed 5 bases and J shed 1 base, with 11 bases lying between them. The CDR3 DNA reads as TGTGCCAGCAGCCGGGGGACGGTGAACACCGGGGAGCTGTTTTTT. Encoded protein: CASSRGTVNTGELFF.

The chain joins TRBV3-1 (or the pseudogene TRBV3-2) to TRBJ1-5; D is possibly TRBD1 (6 bases). From germline, CDR1 is LGHDT and CDR2 YNNKEL (reference sequence). V was clipped by 4 bases and J by 2 bases, with 15 bases between them. CDR3 length: 16 amino acids. CDR3 residues: CASSPGGAMGNQPQHF. The CDR3 DNA reads as TGTGCCAGCAGCCCGGGGGGGGCGATGGGCAATCAGCCCCAGCATTTT.

The chain is built from TRBV5-6 and TRBJ1-4; maybe TRBD1 (5 bases). Trimming cost V 3 bases and J 8 bases, with 20 bases left between them. This CDR3 comprises 16 residues. Germline assignment: CDR1 SGHDT and CDR2 YYEEEE. CDR3: CASSSFDLGEGEKLFF. CDR3 bases: TGTGCCAGCAGCTCCTTTGACTTGGGGGAAGGAGAAAAACTGTTTTTT. The full variable domain, completed using reference TRBV5-6 and TRBJ1-4, is DAGVTQSPTHLIKTRGQQVTLRCSPKSGHDTVSWYQQALGQGPQFIFQYYEEEERQRGNFPDRFSGHQFPNYSSELNVNALLLGDSALYLCASSSFDLGEGEKLFFGSGTQLSVL.

The chain uses TRBV3-1 (or the pseudogene TRBV3-2) and TRBJ2-1; the D gene is possibly TRBD2 (6 bases). The CDR3 spans 15 residues. Germline CDR1 LGHDT, CDR2 YNNKEL (reference sequence). With 4 bases removed from V and 5 bases from J, the gap between germline ends came to 15 bases. The CDR3 loop reads CASSPGGAPHNEQFF. CDR3 DNA sequence: TGTGCCAGCAGCCCCGGCGGGGCGCCTCACAATGAGCAGTTCTTC.

This clone has just a few counts. The chain is built from TRBV5-1 and TRBJ1-2; TRBD1 agrees at 7 bases. V shed 3 bases and J 4 bases; nucleotides not matched to a gene: 6. Germline CDR1 reads SGHRS; CDR2 reads YFSETQ. The CDR3 loop spans 14 amino acids. CDR3 in amino acids: CASSWDSTIYGYTF. CDR3 nucleotides: TGCGCCAGCAGCTGGGACAGTACGATCTATGGCTACACCTTC.

The chain joins TRBV6-5 to TRBJ1-1; tentatively, D is TRBD1 (5 bases). The CDR3 runs 13 residues. V was trimmed by 10 bases and J by 1 base, leaving 13 bases between them. Germline V gene sequence: CDR1 MNHEY, CDR2 SVGAGI. CDR3 in amino acids: CATFRDGNTEAFF. CDR3 DNA: TGTGCCACCTTCCGGGACGGGAACACTGAAGCTTTCTTT.